This T cell receptor (beta chain) appears in the sequencing data of a study of CD8+ T cells in alopecia areata. RNA was extracted and reverse transcribed into cDNA as the sequencing template. This table comes from immunoSEQ multiplex PCR, and its TCRdb copy is limited to in-frame clones, with some not included. This sample yields about 190,000 clones, of which approximately 56% are seen a single time; roughly 0.71% belongs to the top ten. Treatment described: oral pan-JAK inhibitor, 5-10 mg twice daily. Per the germline V gene, CDR1 is SGHNT and CDR2 is YENEEA. The CDR3 totals 12 residues. V gave up 8 bases and J gave up 5 bases, with 9 bases separating them.

The chain uses TRBV11-3 and TRBJ2-2; D not resolved. The sequences come from CD4+ T cells sorted from blood, collected at week 4, from a patient treated with tofacitinib. This TCR was recovered from a human donor with alopecia areata. CDR3 sequence (DNA): TGTGCCAGCTCCGCGGATACCGGGGAGCTGTTTTTT. Protein product: CASSADTGELFF.